Sequencing of this T cell receptor (beta chain) was carried out in a study of T cell changes during pregnancy in multiple sclerosis. Some clones are missing from TCRdb's copy, which holds only in-frame ones; the method was immunoSEQ multiplex PCR. Seen here are some 28,000 clones, roughly 90% observed once, and the top ten hold 0.5% to 0.6%. This clone has only one observation. The receptor was derived from a female donor in good health, enrolled as a control in a pregnancy study. The sample consisted of CD4+ T cells from peripheral blood mononuclear cells, taken in the first trimester of pregnancy.

Written as DNA, the CDR3 is TGTGCCTGGCGGCCGGGCGCAGGGGAGACCCAGTACTTC. Protein sequence: CAWRPGAGETQYF. The genes are TRBV30 and TRBJ2-5, with a tentative D call TRBD1 (5 bases). Germline V gives CDR1 GTSNPN, CDR2 SVGIG (reference sequence). V was shortened by 5 bases and J by 5 bases, with 15 bases between the two germline ends. This CDR3 region has 13 residues.